This TCR beta chain originates from a study of radiotherapy plus CTLA-4 blockade in lung cancer. This CDR3 comprises 14 residues. V lost 7 bases to trimming and J lost 7 bases; unmatched junction nucleotides: 12. The germline CDR1 and CDR2 sequences are SEHNR and FQNEAQ (reference sequence). Here immunoSEQ multiplex PCR was the method, and the copy in TCRdb shows in-frame clones only, minus some. Among 90,000 to 150,000 clones listed, approximately 84% were seen once. The chain carries TRBV7-9 and TRBJ1-2; 7 bases match TRBD1. This specimen was peripheral blood, taken from a patient treated with radiotherapy plus ipilimumab. This sequence originates from a human donor with non-small cell lung cancer who had a partial response to radiotherapy plus ipilimumab. Here the CDR3 reads CASTIGQVGLGYTF. The DNA for the CDR3 is TGTGCCAGCACCATAGGACAGGTGGGACTTGGCTACACCTTC.